This T cell receptor (beta chain) originates from a study of blood T cell repertoires in COVID-19. Using immunoSEQ multiplex PCR, the repertoire was profiled, and TCRdb retains in-frame clones only, with some absent. The sample lists approximately 330,000 clones, roughly 87% occurring once. Seattle researchers signed up patients amid active infection and tracked them longitudinally. The CDR3 has 19 residues. Between the trimmed V and J ends, which lost 0 bases and 0 bases, there was a span of 17 bases. From germline, CDR1 is MNHEY and CDR2 SMNVEV (reference sequence). The V and J genes are TRBV27 and TRBJ1-4; TRBD1 is a possible D gene (6 bases). The TCR originated in a man younger than 45 with COVID-19, enrolled during active disease. Sequencing was performed on peripheral blood. CDR3 DNA: TGTGCCAGCAGTTTATCGAGGGGGATTCCCCTTGCAACTAATGAAAAACTGTTTTTT. It encodes CASSLSRGIPLATNEKLFF.